This entry lists 28 T cell receptor beta chains sequenced from one sample in a study of OX40 agonist ivuxolimab in advanced cancers. Produced via immunoSEQ multiplex PCR; TCRdb's table is partial and in-frame only. The sample holds around 70,000 clones; around 88% are singletons and the top ten take 2.5% to 3%. The specimen was CD4+ or CD8+ T cells sorted from blood, collected in a trial of the OX40 agonist ivuxolimab. The receptors here all came from an adult with an advanced solid tumor such as melanoma, head and neck, liver or kidney cancer.

This chain joins TRBV9 and TRBJ2-3; maybe TRBD2 (6 bases). The V gene lost 4 bases and the J gene lost 6 bases, with 18 bases spanning the gap. CDR3 size: 15 residues. The V gene's germline CDR1 is SGDLS and CDR2 YYNGEE. The CDR3 spells CASSPRTYSGDTQYF. Here the CDR3 DNA reads TGTGCCAGCAGCCCCAGGACCTATAGCGGCGATACGCAGTATTTT.

The chain has TRBV6-6 and TRBJ2-1; tentatively, D is TRBD1 (5 bases). The CDR3 totals 12 residues. Germline V CDR1 and CDR2: MNHNY, SVGAGI (reference sequence). V lost 7 bases, J lost 4 bases, and 8 bases lay in between. The CDR3 DNA reads TGTGCCAGCACCGACAGTTACAATGAGCAGTTCTTC. Its translation: CASTDSYNEQFF.

The V call is TRBV6-5, the J call TRBJ2-7; perhaps TRBD1 as D (5 bases). This CDR3 region has 15 residues. Trimming removed 0 bases at V and 4 bases at J, with 13 bases between. CDR1 and CDR2 from the germline V gene are MNHEY and SVGAGI. CDR3 coding DNA: TGTGCCAGCAGTTACTCGAAAGGGGTTAGGTACGAGCAGTACTTC. It yields the protein CASSYSKGVRYEQYF.

The chain combines TRBV27 with TRBJ1-3; D not certain. Germline V lookup: CDR1 MNHEY, CDR2 SMNVEV (reference sequence). V lost 2 bases and J 0 bases, leaving 11 bases between the germline ends. The CDR3 has 16 residues. The CDR3: CASSLIRAPSGNTIYF. The CDR3 DNA is TGTGCCAGCAGTTTAATTCGGGCACCCTCTGGAAACACCATATATTTT.

The chain joins TRBV29-1 to TRBJ2-1, with D tentatively TRBD1 (5 bases). Per germline, CDR1 SQVTM and CDR2 ANQGSEA. V was pared by 8 bases and J by 7 bases, with 18 bases between. This CDR3 has 13 amino acids. The CDR3 DNA reads TGCAGCCTGGGGAAGGCAGGGTTAAATGAGCAGTTCTTC. Encoded protein: CSLGKAGLNEQFF.

This rearrangement joins TRBV6-5 to TRBJ2-7, with 7 bases fitting TRBD1. This CDR3 is built from 15 residues. Trimming cost V 6 bases and J 2 bases; bases outside gene matches: 10. From germline, CDR1 is MNHEY and CDR2 SVGAGI. The CDR3: CASSDTATGTYEQYF. The CDR3 nucleotides read TGTGCCAGCAGCGACACCGCGACAGGGACCTACGAGCAGTACTTC.

This chain joins TRBV25-1 and TRBJ2-7; 10 nucleotides match TRBD2. There are 15 residues in the CDR3. Germline values: CDR1 MGHDK, CDR2 SYGVNS. Losses at the gene ends were 4 bases for V and 7 bases for J; bases not matched to a gene: 10. This chain's CDR3 is CASSGGAGGLWEQYF. CDR3 DNA sequence: TGTGCCAGCAGTGGGGGAGCGGGAGGGCTTTGGGAGCAGTACTTC.

This clone was recorded a few times. The chain joins TRBV2 to TRBJ1-2, with D perhaps matching TRBD1 (5 bases). The CDR3 length is 13 residues. V lost 6 bases and J lost 3, with 11 bases in between. Germline CDR1 SNHLY, CDR2 FYNNEI. In DNA form, the CDR3 reads TGTGCCAGCAGGGACACTTCTGACTATGGCTACACCTTC. Encoded protein: CASRDTSDYGYTF.

The chain employs TRBV2 and TRBJ1-5; possible D gene TRBD1, 5 bases. From germline, CDR1 is SNHLY and CDR2 FYNNEI. Trimming shortened V by 7 bases and J by 6 bases, and 16 bases separated the two germline ends. The CDR3 consists of 14 residues. CDR3 sequence reads: CASTLGQGGQPQHF. The CDR3 nucleotides are TGTGCCAGCACATTGGGGCAGGGTGGTCAGCCCCAGCATTTT.

The rearrangement joins TRBV14 to TRBJ1-4, with D maybe TRBD1 (5 bases). The CDR3 covers 18 residues. Germline CDR1 reads SGHDN; CDR2 reads FVKESK. Deletions cut 3 bases from V and 1 base from J, with 18 bases between. The CDR3: CASSQQTASRITNEKLFF. The DNA for the CDR3 is TGTGCCAGCAGCCAGCAGACAGCGTCTAGAATAACTAATGAAAAACTGTTTTTT.

The CDR3 coding sequence is TGTGCCAGCAGCCCAACTAGGCAGAACACCGGGGAGCTGTTTTTT. Its protein is CASSPTRQNTGELFF. The chain recombines TRBV9 with TRBJ2-2, with a tentative D call TRBD2 (5 bases). The germline V and J ends were trimmed by 4 bases and 1 base, with 11 bases remaining between them. The germline CDR1 and CDR2 sequences are SGDLS and YYNGEE. The CDR3 has 15 residues.

This clone showed up just once. This sequence joins TRBV2 and TRBJ2-3; no firm D call. The CDR3 spans 14 residues. Germline V gene lookup returns CDR1 SNHLY and CDR2 FYNNEI. V was pared by 2 bases and J by 2 bases, with 8 bases between. The CDR3 bases are TGTGCCAGCAGTGAAAATGACTTCACAGATACGCAGTATTTT. Translation gives CASSENDFTDTQYF.

Points on this clone: Distinct nucleotide sequences in the sample also encode this CDR3. The chain joins TRBV9 to TRBJ1-1; D is unresolved. Trimming cost V 0 bases and J 5 bases, with 8 bases left between them. The germline CDR1 and CDR2 sequences are SGDLS and YYNGEE. This CDR3 is 13 amino acids long. The CDR3 DNA reads as TGTGCCAGCAGCGTAGTTGGGGAGACTGAAGCTTTCTTT. This sequence encodes CASSVVGETEAFF.

The chain joins TRBV7-9 to TRBJ2-7; 10 positions agree with TRBD2. The V gene end was trimmed by 5 bases and the J gene end by 4 bases; junction bases not matched to a gene: 8. CDR1 and CDR2 (germline): SEHNR, FQNEAQ (reference sequence). This CDR3 is built from 15 residues. The CDR3 reads CASSKAGTSDYEQYF. The CDR3 DNA reads TGTGCCAGCAGCAAAGCCGGGACTAGCGATTACGAGCAGTACTTC.

This clone has only a few counts. The V and J genes are TRBV16 and TRBJ1-1, with D possibly being TRBD1 (5 bases). The CDR3 runs 17 residues. V was cut by 4 bases and J by 0 bases, with 18 bases left in between. Germline V lookup: CDR1 KGHSY, CDR2 FQNENV. CDR3 coding DNA: TGTGCCAGCAGCCCACGACAGAAGCCGAGAATGAACACTGAAGCTTTCTTT. Translation: CASSPRQKPRMNTEAFF.

This chain links TRBV11-2 with TRBJ2-1; 8 nucleotides agree with TRBD1. This CDR3 has 16 residues. The germline gives CDR1 SGHAT, CDR2 FQNNGV. After removal of 5 bases from V and 0 bases from J, the junction contained 6 bases not matched to a gene. In DNA, the CDR3 is TGTGCCAGCAGCCCCCGGGACAGGAGCTCCTACAATGAGCAGTTCTTC. Amino acid sequence: CASSPRDRSSYNEQFF.

This clone appeared a single time. V and J are TRBV5-1 and TRBJ1-1; 7 positions match TRBD1. The CDR3 consists of 15 residues. The J segment lost 0 bases and the V segment lost 6 bases, leaving 8 bases of the junction unmatched. Germline values: CDR1 SGHRS, CDR2 YFSETQ. DNA of the CDR3: TGCGCCAGCACTCTTACAGGGGCGGTGAACACTGAAGCTTTCTTT. Protein: CASTLTGAVNTEAFF. The full variable domain, with the rest looked up from reference TRBV5-1 and TRBJ1-1, is KAGVTQTPRYLIKTRGQQVTLSCSPISGHRSVSWYQQTPGQGLQFLFEYFSETQRNKGNFPGRFSGRQFSNSRSEMNVSTLELGDSALYLCASTLTGAVNTEAFFGQGTRLTVV.

The chain uses TRBV5-8 and TRBJ2-1; 11 bases align to TRBD2. V gave up 4 bases and J gave up 7 bases; unmatched junction bases: 16. Germline loops: CDR1 SGHTS, CDR2 YDEGEE. This CDR3 has 18 residues. CDR3 amino acids: CASSVQEISGGARNEQFF. CDR3 sequence (DNA): TGTGCCAGCAGCGTCCAGGAGATTAGCGGGGGGGCCAGGAATGAGCAGTTCTTC.

This chain links TRBV2 with TRBJ2-6; D gene uncertain. Trimming took 8 bases from V and 0 from J, leaving 8 bases between them. Germline CDR1 and CDR2: SNHLY and FYNNEI. This CDR3 has 14 residues. The DNA for the CDR3 is TGTGCCAGCCAAGATGGCTCTGGGGCCAACGTCCTGACTTTC. Residues: CASQDGSGANVLTF.

The CDR3 region is CASSSMSQGLAKNIQYF. CDR3 nucleotide sequence: TGTGCCAGCAGTTCAATGTCGCAGGGGTTAGCCAAAAACATTCAGTACTTC. The gene calls are TRBV28 and TRBJ2-4, with D tentatively TRBD1 (6 bases). This CDR3 region has 17 residues. Trimming took off 4 bases at V and 0 bases at J, with 16 bases between the two ends. CDR1 and CDR2 from the germline V gene are MDHEN and SYDVKM.

The rearrangement links TRBV6-5 to TRBJ1-1; D is unclear. CDR1 and CDR2 (germline): MNHEY, SVGAGI. Trimming took 6 bases from V and 6 from J, leaving 14 bases between them. The CDR3 totals 13 residues. CDR3 residues: CASSRVLSAEAFF. The CDR3 bases are TGTGCCAGCAGCCGAGTCCTATCCGCTGAAGCTTTCTTT.

This clone was seen more than once but under ten times. This chain links TRBV18 with TRBJ2-5; D is uncertain. Deletions cut 5 bases from V and 2 bases from J, with 3 bases between. CDR3 size: 11 residues. The germline V gene encodes CDR1 KGHSH and CDR2 LQKENI. The CDR3 loop is CASSGQETQYF. CDR3 DNA: TGTGCCAGCTCAGGTCAAGAGACCCAGTACTTC.

V and J are TRBV6-1 and TRBJ2-2; 8 positions match TRBD2. The length of the CDR3 is 19 residues. Germline loops: CDR1 MNHNS, CDR2 SASEGT. Losses at the gene ends were 1 base for V and 3 bases for J; bases not matched to a gene: 13. The CDR3 protein is CASSEVLGKAGVHTGELFF. The CDR3 nucleotides read TGTGCCAGCAGTGAAGTCTTGGGGAAAGCGGGAGTTCACACCGGGGAGCTGTTTTTT.

This rearrangement joins TRBV2 to TRBJ2-3; D ambiguous. The CDR3 contains 15 residues. Germline-derived CDR1 and CDR2 are SNHLY and FYNNEI. Trimming took off 7 bases at V and 1 base at J, with 15 bases between the two ends. CDR3 protein: CASTASHPRTDTQYF. Here the CDR3 DNA reads TGTGCCAGCACGGCCAGCCACCCCCGCACAGATACGCAGTATTTT.

This clone occurred once. The genes are TRBV11-1 and TRBJ2-7; TRBD1 matches 7 bases. The CDR3 is 14 amino acids. Germline CDR1 and CDR2: SGHAT and FQDESV (reference sequence). V gave up 5 bases and J gave up 5 bases; unmatched junction bases: 9. DNA of the CDR3: TGTGCCAGCAGCCTGGGACAGCCTACCCACGAGCAGTACTTC. It translates to CASSLGQPTHEQYF.

The chain has TRBV27 and TRBJ2-1; D not certain. The CDR3 is made up of 17 amino acids. Per the germline V gene, CDR1 is MNHEY and CDR2 is SMNVEV (reference sequence). The V end lost 3 bases, the J end lost 0 bases, and 15 bases lay between the germline ends. The CDR3 sequence: CASSLTPGLSSYNEQFF. The CDR3 DNA reads as TGTGCCAGCAGTTTGACACCGGGCCTGAGCTCCTACAATGAGCAGTTCTTC.

The gene calls are TRBV19 and TRBJ1-4; tentative D call: TRBD1 (6 bases). The CDR3 totals 15 residues. CDR1 and CDR2 from the germline V gene are LNHDA and SQIVND (reference sequence). V was trimmed by 7 bases and J by 1 base, leaving 13 bases between them. This CDR3 reads CASTRQTGTNEKLFF. The CDR3 bases are TGTGCCAGTACCCGGCAGACAGGAACTAATGAAAAACTGTTTTTT.

This clone was detected once. The chain recombines TRBV7-9 with TRBJ1-1, with unresolved D. Germline lookup yields CDR1 SEHNR and CDR2 FQNEAQ (reference sequence). Between the trimmed V and J ends, which lost 7 bases and 4 bases, there was a span of 13 bases. CDR3 length: 13 amino acids. The CDR3 sequence: CASNLEGFTEAFF. The CDR3 DNA reads as TGTGCCAGCAACTTGGAAGGGTTCACTGAAGCTTTCTTT.